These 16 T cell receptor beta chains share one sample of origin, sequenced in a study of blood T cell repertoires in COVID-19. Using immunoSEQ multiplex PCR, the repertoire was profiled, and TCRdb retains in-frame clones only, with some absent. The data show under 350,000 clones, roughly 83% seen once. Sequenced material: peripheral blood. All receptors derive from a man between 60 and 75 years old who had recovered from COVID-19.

The CDR3 protein is CASSLRPSGGVYNEQFF. In DNA form, the CDR3 reads TGTGCCAGCAGCTTACGACCTAGCGGGGGGGTCTACAATGAGCAGTTCTTC. The chain joins TRBV5-8 to TRBJ2-1; TRBD2 matches 12 bases. The trim removed 2 bases at V and 3 bases at J, leaving 6 bases unmatched. The germline V gene has CDR1 SGHTS and CDR2 YDEGEE. This CDR3 is built from 17 residues. Full variable domain (outside the CDR3, taken from reference TRBV5-8 and TRBJ2-1): EAGVTQSPTHLIKTRGQQATLRCSPISGHTSVYWYQQALGLGLQFLLWYDEGEERNRGNFPPRFSGRQFPNYSSELNVNALELEDSALYLCASSLRPSGGVYNEQFFGPGTRLTVL.

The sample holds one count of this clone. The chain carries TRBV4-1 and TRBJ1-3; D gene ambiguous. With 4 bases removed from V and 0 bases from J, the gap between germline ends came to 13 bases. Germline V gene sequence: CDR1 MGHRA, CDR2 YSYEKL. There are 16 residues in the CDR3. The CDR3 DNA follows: TGCGCCAGCAGCCTGGCACCCACCAGCTCTGGAAACACCATATATTTT. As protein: CASSLAPTSSGNTIYF.

The DNA of the CDR3 is TGTGCCAGCAGTTACAACAGGGGGAAGAGCTCCTACGAGCAGTACTTC. It codes for CASSYNRGKSSYEQYF. This chain links TRBV6-6 with TRBJ2-7, with 8 bases aligning to TRBD1. CDR1 and CDR2 from the germline V gene are MNHNY and SVGAGI (reference sequence). CDR3 length equals 16 residues. With V trimmed by 2 bases and J by 0 bases, 6 bases remained unmatched.

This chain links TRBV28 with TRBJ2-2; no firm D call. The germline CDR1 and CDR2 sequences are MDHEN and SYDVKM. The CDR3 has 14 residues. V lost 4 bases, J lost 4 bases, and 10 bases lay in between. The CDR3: CASSSENPTGELFF. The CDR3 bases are TGTGCCAGCAGTTCGGAGAATCCCACCGGGGAGCTGTTTTTT.

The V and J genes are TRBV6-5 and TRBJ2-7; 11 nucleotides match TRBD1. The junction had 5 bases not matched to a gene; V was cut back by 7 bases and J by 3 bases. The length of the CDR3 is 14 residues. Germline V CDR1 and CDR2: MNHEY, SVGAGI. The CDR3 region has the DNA TGTGCCAGCAATCGGGACAGGGGGGGCTACGAGCAGTACTTC. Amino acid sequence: CASNRDRGGYEQYF.

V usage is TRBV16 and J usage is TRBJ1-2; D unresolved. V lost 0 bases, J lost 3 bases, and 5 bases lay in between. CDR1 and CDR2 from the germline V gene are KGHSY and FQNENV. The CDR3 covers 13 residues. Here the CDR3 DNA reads TGTGCCAGCAGCCAATCCGGGGACTATGGCTACACCTTC. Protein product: CASSQSGDYGYTF.

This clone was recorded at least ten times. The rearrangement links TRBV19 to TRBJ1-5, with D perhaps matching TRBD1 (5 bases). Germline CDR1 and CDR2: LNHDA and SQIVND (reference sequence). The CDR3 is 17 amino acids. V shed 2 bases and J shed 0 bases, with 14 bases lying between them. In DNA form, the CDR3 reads TGTGCCAGTAGTATAAGCTCGCCAGGGTATAGCAATCAGCCCCAGCATTTT. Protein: CASSISSPGYSNQPQHF.

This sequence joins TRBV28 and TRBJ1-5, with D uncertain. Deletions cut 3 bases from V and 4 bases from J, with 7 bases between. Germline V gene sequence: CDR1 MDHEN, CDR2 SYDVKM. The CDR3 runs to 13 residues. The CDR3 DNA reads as TGTGCCAGCAGTTTGGCAGGAAATCAGCCCCAGCATTTT. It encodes CASSLAGNQPQHF.

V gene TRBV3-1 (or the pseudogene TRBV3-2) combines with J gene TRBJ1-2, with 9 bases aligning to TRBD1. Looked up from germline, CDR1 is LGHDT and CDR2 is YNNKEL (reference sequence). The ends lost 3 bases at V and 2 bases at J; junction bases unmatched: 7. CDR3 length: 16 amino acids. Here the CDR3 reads CASSQDRGHVNYGYTF. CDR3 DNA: TGTGCCAGCAGCCAGGACAGGGGACACGTAAACTATGGCTACACCTTC.

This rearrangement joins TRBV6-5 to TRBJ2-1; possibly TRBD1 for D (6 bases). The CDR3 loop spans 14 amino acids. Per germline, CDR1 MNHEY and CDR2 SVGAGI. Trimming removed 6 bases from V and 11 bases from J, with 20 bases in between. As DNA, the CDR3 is TGTGCCAGCAGGCGCGAGATGGGGGCCGCTAAGCAGTTCTTC. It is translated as CASRREMGAAKQFF.

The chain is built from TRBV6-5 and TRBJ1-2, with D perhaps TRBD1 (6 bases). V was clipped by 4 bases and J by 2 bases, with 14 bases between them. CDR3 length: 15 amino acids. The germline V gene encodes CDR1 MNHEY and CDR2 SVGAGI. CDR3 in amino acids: CASSSLGTQNYGYTF. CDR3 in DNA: TGTGCCAGCAGTTCCCTGGGGACACAAAACTATGGCTACACCTTC.

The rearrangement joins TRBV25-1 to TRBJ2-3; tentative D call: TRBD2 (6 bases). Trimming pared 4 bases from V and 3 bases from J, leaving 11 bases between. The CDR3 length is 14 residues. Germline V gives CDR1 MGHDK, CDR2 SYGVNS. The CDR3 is CASSGYGRTDTQYF. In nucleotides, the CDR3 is TGTGCCAGCAGTGGTTACGGGAGAACAGATACGCAGTATTTT.

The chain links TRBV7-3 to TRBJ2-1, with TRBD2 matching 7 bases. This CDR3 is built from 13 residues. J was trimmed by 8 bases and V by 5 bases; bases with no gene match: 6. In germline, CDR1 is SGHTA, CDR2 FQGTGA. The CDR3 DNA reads TGTGCCAGCAGCCCCGCGGGGGAGGATGAGCAGTTCTTC. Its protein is CASSPAGEDEQFF.

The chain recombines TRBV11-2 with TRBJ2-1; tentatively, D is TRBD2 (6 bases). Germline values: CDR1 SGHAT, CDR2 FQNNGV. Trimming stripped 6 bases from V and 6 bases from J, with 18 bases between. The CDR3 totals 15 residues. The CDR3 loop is CASSVLTGALNEQFF. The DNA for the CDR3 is TGTGCCAGCAGTGTACTCACGGGAGCACTCAATGAGCAGTTCTTC.

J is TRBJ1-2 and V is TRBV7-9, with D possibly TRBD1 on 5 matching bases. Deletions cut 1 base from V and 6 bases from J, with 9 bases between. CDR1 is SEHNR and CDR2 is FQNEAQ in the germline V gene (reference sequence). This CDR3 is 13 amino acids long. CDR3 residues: CASSLGQGHGYTF. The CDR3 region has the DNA TGTGCCAGCAGCTTAGGGCAGGGTCATGGCTACACCTTC.

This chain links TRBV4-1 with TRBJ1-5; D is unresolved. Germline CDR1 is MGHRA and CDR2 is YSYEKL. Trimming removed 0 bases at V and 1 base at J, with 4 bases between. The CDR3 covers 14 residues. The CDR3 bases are TGCGCCAGCAGCCAAGAGGGCAGCAATCAGCCCCAGCATTTT. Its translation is CASSQEGSNQPQHF.